This TCR beta chain was obtained from a study of early T cells in non-severe SARS-CoV-2 infection. MiXCR, run by TCRdb on the 5' RACE reads, gives a single entry per CDR3 protein. The profile shows some 62,000 distinct CDR3 sequences, almost 9.5% of them singletons. The CDR3 consists of 16 residues. V was shortened by 0 bases and J by 8 bases, with 14 bases between the two germline ends. CDR1 is LGHDT and CDR2 is YNNKEL in the germline V gene (reference sequence). Specimen: whole blood. The chain recombines TRBV3-1 with TRBJ1-6; D not resolved. The clonotype originates from an adult who was a healthcare worker with PCR-confirmed SARS-CoV-2 infection or an uninfected control (not recorded which). CDR3 amino acids: CASSQEAQEGDSPLHF. The CDR3 DNA reads as TGTGCCAGCAGCCAAGAGGCCCAGGAAGGCGATTCACCCCTCCACTTT.